Each of the 7 T cell receptor beta chains below was sequenced from the same sample in a study of lymphopenia after photon versus proton radiotherapy. Only in-frame clones appear in the TCRdb table, and some are missing; sequencing was by immunoSEQ multiplex PCR. The profile covers 150,000 to 200,000 clones, with 70% to 90% appearing a single time and approximately 4.6% taken by the ten largest. The source was peripheral blood, collected from a patient treated with photon-based radiotherapy. The source of these receptors is a man in his fifties or sixties with gastric cancer.

The V gene is TRBV27, the J gene TRBJ2-7; no clear D. The CDR3 totals 13 residues. Germline V gene data show CDR1 as MNHEY and CDR2 as SMNVEV (reference sequence). The V and J ends lost 6 bases and 2 bases respectively, with 11 bases between them. CDR3 residues: CASSPFWAYEQYF. Here the CDR3 DNA reads TGTGCCAGCAGCCCCTTCTGGGCCTACGAGCAGTACTTC.

This rearrangement joins TRBV6-5 to TRBJ1-3; D gene uncertain. The germline V gene encodes CDR1 MNHEY and CDR2 SVGAGI. The CDR3 spans 15 residues. Trimming took off 6 bases at V and 0 bases at J, with 12 bases between the two ends. CDR3 sequence: CASSSPAFSGNTIYF. As DNA, the CDR3 is TGTGCCAGCAGCTCGCCAGCCTTCTCTGGAAACACCATATATTTT.

This clone has just a few counts. The chain has TRBV5-1 and TRBJ2-2; unclear D gene. This CDR3 has 13 amino acids. In germline, CDR1 is SGHRS, CDR2 YFSETQ. The V end was cut by 4 bases, the J end by 5 bases, with 9 bases between. CDR3 loop: CASSPDRTGELFF. DNA of the CDR3: TGCGCCAGCAGCCCCGATAGGACCGGGGAGCTGTTTTTT. Complete variable domain (other parts from reference TRBV5-1 and TRBJ2-2): KAGVTQTPRYLIKTRGQQVTLSCSPISGHRSVSWYQQTPGQGLQFLFEYFSETQRNKGNFPGRFSGRQFSNSRSEMNVSTLELGDSALYLCASSPDRTGELFFGEGSRLTVL.

This chain connects TRBV19 to TRBJ1-3; weak D call: TRBD1 (6 bases). The CDR3 loop spans 14 amino acids. Germline V gene sequence: CDR1 LNHDA, CDR2 SQIVND (reference sequence). V lost 5 bases to trimming and J lost 1 base, with 9 bases between them. CDR3 coding DNA: TGTGCCAGTAGTTGGAGGGGGTCTGGAAACACCATATATTTT. The encoded protein is CASSWRGSGNTIYF. Combining the CDR3 with reference TRBV19 and TRBJ1-3 gives the whole variable domain DGGITQSPKYLFRKEGQNVTLSCEQNLNHDAMYWYRQDPGQGLRLIYYSQIVNDFQKGDIAEGYSVSREKKESFPLTVTSAQKNPTAFYLCASSWRGSGNTIYFGEGSWLTVV.

This chain links TRBV19 with TRBJ2-2, with D maybe TRBD2 (6 bases). This CDR3 region has 14 residues. The V gene lost 5 bases and the J gene lost 7 bases, with 14 bases spanning the gap. The germline V gene encodes CDR1 LNHDA and CDR2 SQIVND (reference sequence). CDR3 loop: CASSGGLPHGELFF. For the CDR3, the DNA is TGTGCCAGTAGTGGGGGACTCCCACACGGGGAGCTGTTTTTT.

The chain recombines TRBV25-1 with TRBJ2-2, with D perhaps TRBD1 (6 bases). Germline lookup yields CDR1 MGHDK and CDR2 SYGVNS. V was pared by 6 bases and J by 5 bases, with 13 bases between. There are 14 residues in the CDR3. CDR3 nucleotide sequence: TGTGCCAGCAGACTAACAGGGTTAACCGGGGAGCTGTTTTTT. It is translated as CASRLTGLTGELFF.

The chain uses TRBV5-6 and TRBJ1-4; D possibly corresponds to TRBD1 (6 bases). Per germline, CDR1 SGHDT and CDR2 YYEEEE. The V and J ends lost 7 bases and 7 bases respectively, with 17 bases between them. This CDR3 spans 14 amino acids. The CDR3 is CASDRRGAAEKLFF. The CDR3 DNA reads as TGTGCCAGCGATAGGCGGGGGGCCGCTGAAAAACTGTTTTTT.